The 24 T cell receptor beta chains reported below all come from one sample, sequenced in a study of CD8+ T cells in alopecia areata. cDNA prepared by RNA extraction and subsequent reverse transcription served as the template for sequencing. Generated by immunoSEQ multiplex PCR, the TCRdb table keeps only in-frame clones and is missing some. The sample lists over 150,000 clones, 59% occurring once. Sequencing used CD4+ T cells sorted from blood, obtained at week 0. These receptors all come from a human donor with alopecia areata.

A remark on this clone: The identical CDR3 is also encoded by other nucleotide sequences in the sample. Here the CDR3 DNA reads TGCAGCGCCGGACAGGGGCAAGAGACCCAGTACTTC. This gives the protein CSAGQGQETQYF. The gene calls are TRBV29-1 and TRBJ2-5; TRBD1 matches at 9 bases. The V gene end was trimmed by 7 bases and the J gene end by 2 bases; junction bases not matched to a gene: 2. The CDR3 has 12 amino acids. From germline, CDR1 is SQVTM and CDR2 ANQGSEA.

This clone was seen a few times. V is TRBV10-3 and J is TRBJ2-5, with TRBD1 matching over 7 bases. Germline assignment: CDR1 ENHRY and CDR2 SYGVKD. J lost 2 bases, V lost 6 bases, and 3 bases had no gene match. The CDR3 has 13 residues. In DNA form, the CDR3 reads TGTGCCATCAGGGGACAGCCTCAAGAGACCCAGTACTTC. Encoded protein: CAIRGQPQETQYF.

V gene TRBV7-2 combines with J gene TRBJ1-5; 7 nucleotides line up with TRBD1. Trimming removed 5 bases from V and 4 bases from J; junction bases left unmatched: 11. The CDR3 spans 16 residues. Germline-derived CDR1 and CDR2 are SGHTA and FQGNSA. CDR3 loop: CASSVSGTVRNQPQHF. The CDR3 nucleotides are TGTGCCAGCAGCGTCTCCGGGACAGTGAGAAATCAGCCCCAGCATTTT.

V is TRBV2 and J is TRBJ2-7, with D possibly matching TRBD1 (6 bases). Germline V lookup: CDR1 SNHLY, CDR2 FYNNEI. V was cut by 5 bases and J by 2 bases, with 13 bases left in between. This CDR3 comprises 14 residues. CDR3 coding DNA: TGTGCCAGCAGTCTTTCAGGGGATACCTACGAGCAGTACTTC. Residues: CASSLSGDTYEQYF.

The CDR3 DNA follows: TGTGCCAGCAGCCCGACCCCGGACAGGAGTTTCACTGAAGCTTTCTTT. Its protein product is CASSPTPDRSFTEAFF. V and J are TRBV7-8 and TRBJ1-1; 7 nucleotides agree with TRBD1. CDR1 SGHVS and CDR2 FQNEAQ come from the germline V gene. The CDR3 covers 16 residues. Germline trimming cut 5 bases from V and 4 bases from J; bases unmatched to any gene: 13.

This clone was detected a few times. This sequence joins TRBV2 and TRBJ1-2; possible D gene TRBD1, 6 bases. V was clipped by 6 bases and J by 0 bases, with 11 bases between them. Germline assignment: CDR1 SNHLY and CDR2 FYNNEI. The CDR3 runs to 14 residues. This CDR3 is CASRGDTANYGYTF. CDR3 coding DNA: TGTGCCAGCAGAGGGGACACCGCTAACTATGGCTACACCTTC.

The chain couples TRBV23-1 to TRBJ1-2; D ambiguous. TRBV23-1 belongs to the ORF category, with a function that is uncertain. The CDR3 runs 10 residues. The germline V and J ends were trimmed by 6 bases and 6 bases, with 5 bases remaining between them. Here the CDR3 reads CASSPDGYTF. The CDR3 bases are TGCGCCAGCAGCCCTGATGGCTACACCTTC.

The CDR3 here is CASSLLSSNNEQFF. The DNA of the CDR3 is TGCGCCAGCAGCTTGTTGTCTTCAAACAATGAGCAGTTCTTC. V usage is TRBV5-1 and J usage is TRBJ2-1; no firm D call. Germline CDR1 reads SGHRS; CDR2 reads YFSETQ. The CDR3 totals 14 residues. The V and J ends lost 1 base and 5 bases respectively, with 10 bases between them.

This chain connects TRBV5-1 to TRBJ1-1, with a possible D match to TRBD1 (5 bases). V dropped 0 bases and J dropped 0 bases, with 15 bases sitting between them. This CDR3 contains 17 residues. Per germline, CDR1 SGHRS and CDR2 YFSETQ. The CDR3: CASSLAVGTDMNTEAFF. CDR3 nucleotides: TGCGCCAGCAGCTTGGCCGTTGGAACGGACATGAACACTGAAGCTTTCTTT.

J is TRBJ2-3 and V is TRBV7-6, with a possible D match to TRBD1 (6 bases). This CDR3 has 15 amino acids. Trimming left V 6 bases short and J 1 base short, with 14 bases between. CDR1 is SGHVS, CDR2 FNYEAQ, per germline. The CDR3 region has the DNA TGTGCCAGCAGTCCAACAGGGAGAGGCACAGATACGCAGTATTTT. It encodes CASSPTGRGTDTQYF.

The chain combines TRBV6-1 with TRBJ2-7, with TRBD1 matching over 9 bases. The germline V gene has CDR1 MNHNS and CDR2 SASEGT. This CDR3 spans 14 amino acids. The V and J ends lost 11 bases and 3 bases, in that order; junction bases with no gene match: 11. The CDR3 DNA reads TGTGCCGCGCAGAAGGGACAGGGAATCTACGAGCAGTACTTC. Its protein is CAAQKGQGIYEQYF.

The rearrangement links TRBV30 to TRBJ1-2; no firm D call. V was clipped by 0 bases and J by 6 bases, with 11 bases between them. Germline CDR1 is GTSNPN and CDR2 is SVGIG (reference sequence). There are 13 residues in the CDR3. CDR3 amino acids: CAWSVLRYDGYTF. In DNA form, the CDR3 reads TGTGCCTGGAGTGTACTCCGTTATGATGGCTACACCTTC.

The rearrangement joins TRBV5-1 to TRBJ2-1; D gene unclear. Looked up from germline, CDR1 is SGHRS and CDR2 is YFSETQ. The CDR3 loop spans 14 amino acids. V shed 2 bases and J shed 7 bases, with 13 bases lying between them. CDR3 residues: CASSFFSTPNEQFF. In DNA, the CDR3 is TGCGCCAGCAGCTTCTTTTCCACGCCTAATGAGCAGTTCTTC.

This clone turned up a few times. This chain links TRBV29-1 with TRBJ2-6; 9 bases are a match to TRBD1. From germline, CDR1 is SQVTM and CDR2 ANQGSEA. CDR3 size: 14 residues. Unmatched junction bases numbered 2, after V lost 5 bases and J lost 3 bases. The CDR3 region is CSVRTGVGANVLTF. CDR3 nucleotide sequence: TGCAGCGTTCGGACAGGGGTTGGGGCCAACGTCCTGACTTTC.

DNA of the CDR3: TGTGCCAGCAGCCAAGTGGCAGGAAGGTCTAATTCACCCCTCCACTTT. As protein: CASSQVAGRSNSPLHF. V and J are TRBV14 and TRBJ1-6; D is uncertain. Germline V gene sequence: CDR1 SGHDN, CDR2 FVKESK. Trimming took 1 base from V and 6 from J, leaving 13 bases between them. This CDR3 has 16 amino acids.

The chain is built from TRBV2 and TRBJ1-6, with no clear D. Trimming removed 3 bases from V and 0 bases from J, with 9 bases in between. The CDR3 totals 16 residues. Germline V lookup: CDR1 SNHLY, CDR2 FYNNEI. This CDR3 reads CASSESSFSYNSPLHF. DNA for the CDR3: TGTGCCAGCAGTGAGAGCAGTTTCTCCTATAATTCACCCCTCCACTTT.

V usage is TRBV29-1 and J usage is TRBJ2-7; perhaps TRBD1 as D (6 bases). Germline CDR1 reads SQVTM; CDR2 reads ANQGSEA. This CDR3 has 12 residues. Trimming removed 6 bases from V and 7 bases from J, with 16 bases in between. The CDR3: CSVGAAAREQYF. CDR3 DNA: TGCAGCGTGGGGGCCGCGGCCAGGGAGCAGTACTTC.

Details on this clone: A junction end diverges from the germline sequence, so it may reflect a read error. The gene calls are TRBV29-1 and TRBJ2-5; D remains ambiguous. Looked up from germline, CDR1 is SQVTM and CDR2 is ANQGSEA. This CDR3 has 12 amino acids. CDR3 loop: CSVESVQEIQYF. The DNA for the CDR3 is TGCAGCGTTGAATCAGTTCAAGAGATCCAGTACTTC.

The chain combines TRBV9 with TRBJ2-5, with 9 bases identical to TRBD2. Trimming cost V 4 bases and J 5 bases; bases outside gene matches: 12. Germline V lookup: CDR1 SGDLS, CDR2 YYNGEE. The CDR3 contains 16 residues. CDR3 DNA sequence: TGTGCCAGCAGCACCGGACTAGCGATGTCGGTGGAGACCCAGTACTTC. Translation: CASSTGLAMSVETQYF.

The rearrangement links TRBV18 to TRBJ2-7, with 10 bases matching TRBD1. In germline, CDR1 is KGHSH, CDR2 LQKENI. With V trimmed by 6 bases and J by 5 bases, 10 bases remained unmatched. The CDR3 is made up of 15 amino acids. The CDR3 bases are TGTGCCAGCTCCCCCGGGACAGGGGCGGGGAACGAGCAGTACTTC. Its translation is CASSPGTGAGNEQYF.

This chain uses TRBV4-2 with TRBJ2-5; TRBD2 might be the D (5 bases). This CDR3 is 15 amino acids long. Germline V gives CDR1 LGHNA, CDR2 YNFKEQ. V lost 4 bases and J lost 1, with 13 bases in between. CDR3 bases: TGTGCCAGCAGCCTTAGACCGGACTCCCAAGAGACCCAGTACTTC. Encoded protein: CASSLRPDSQETQYF.

The chain couples TRBV10-3 to TRBJ1-1; the D is unclear. There are 16 residues in the CDR3. The germline CDR1 and CDR2 sequences are ENHRY and SYGVKD. Trimming cost V 0 bases and J 6 bases, with 17 bases left between them. CDR3 in DNA: TGTGCCATCAGTGAGTCGCGGAGGGAGGTGGGCGCTGAAGCTTTCTTT. Protein sequence: CAISESRREVGAEAFF.

This rearrangement joins TRBV27 to TRBJ1-2; a weak D match, TRBD1 (6 bases). From germline, CDR1 is MNHEY and CDR2 SMNVEV (reference sequence). The CDR3 runs to 16 residues. Trimming cost V 2 bases and J 10 bases, with 23 bases left between them. In nucleotides, the CDR3 is TGTGCCAGCAGTTTAAGTTTGGCGGCAGGGGCCTTGGACTACACCTTC. This encodes CASSLSLAAGALDYTF.

This clone was observed a handful of times. The chain employs TRBV2 and TRBJ1-2, with TRBD1 as a possible D gene (6 bases). With 7 bases removed from V and 4 bases from J, the gap between germline ends came to 13 bases. The germline gives CDR1 SNHLY, CDR2 FYNNEI. The CDR3 has 13 residues. CDR3 region: CASNRELGYGYTF. The CDR3 region has the DNA TGTGCCAGCAACAGGGAGCTCGGCTATGGCTACACCTTC.